These 23 T cell receptor beta chains originate from one sample sequenced in a study of blood T cell repertoires in COVID-19. The table came from immunoSEQ multiplex PCR; TCRdb's copy has only in-frame clones and leaves some out. Of 52,000 or so clones in the sample, roughly 91% were seen once. Sequencing was carried out using peripheral blood. Every receptor here comes from a human donor in a cohort sampled during active COVID-19.

The chain links TRBV7-2 to TRBJ1-2; maybe TRBD1 (6 bases). CDR1 and CDR2 (germline): SGHTA, FQGNSA. Trimming shortened V by 3 bases and J by 2 bases, and 10 bases separated the two germline ends. This CDR3 is built from 14 residues. The CDR3 coding sequence is TGTGCCAGCAGCTTTCAACAGGGAAACTATGGCTACACCTTC. Translation gives CASSFQQGNYGYTF. Full variable domain (outside the CDR3, taken from reference TRBV7-2 and TRBJ1-2): GAGVSQSPSNKVTEKGKDVELRCDPISGHTALYWYRQSLGQGLEFLIYFQGNSAPDKSGLPSDRFSAERTGGSVSTLTIQRTQQEDSAVYLCASSFQQGNYGYTFGSGTRLTVV.

This clone was picked up one time. The genes are TRBV10-3 and TRBJ2-1; a weak D match, TRBD2 (7 bases). The CDR3 totals 13 residues. CDR1 is ENHRY and CDR2 is SYGVKD in the germline V gene. The V end lost 3 bases, the J end lost 8 bases, and 11 bases lay between the germline ends. The DNA for the CDR3 is TGTGCCATCAGTGAAGGGGGGGACGATGAGCAGTTCTTC. Protein sequence: CAISEGGDDEQFF.

V is TRBV5-1 and J is TRBJ1-1; tentatively, D is TRBD1 (6 bases). The CDR3 consists of 14 residues. Germline V CDR1 and CDR2: SGHRS, YFSETQ. Trimming left V 3 bases short and J 3 bases short, with 12 bases between. Here the CDR3 reads CASSSGQLDTEAFF. The CDR3 DNA is TGCGCCAGCAGCTCCGGACAGCTGGACACTGAAGCTTTCTTT.

The chain employs TRBV3-1 (or the pseudogene TRBV3-2) and TRBJ1-6; TRBD1 agrees at 7 bases. From germline, CDR1 is LGHDT and CDR2 YNNKEL (reference sequence). The CDR3 is made up of 15 amino acids. V shed 4 bases and J 7 bases; nucleotides not matched to a gene: 7. The DNA of the CDR3 is TGTGCCAGCAGCCTTAGACAGGGTTGGAATTCACCCCTCCACTTT. This encodes CASSLRQGWNSPLHF.

The V gene is TRBV11-3, the J gene TRBJ2-3, with 7 positions matching TRBD2. The CDR3 covers 17 residues. CDR1 is SGHNT, CDR2 YENEEA, per germline. V lost 5 bases, J lost 5 bases, and 16 bases stayed unmatched. Here the CDR3 reads CASSHPPSGQRKDTQYF. In nucleotides, the CDR3 is TGTGCCAGCAGCCACCCCCCTAGCGGCCAAAGGAAAGATACGCAGTATTTT. Full variable domain (outside the CDR3, taken from reference TRBV11-3 and TRBJ2-3): EAGVVQSPRYKIIEKKQPVAFWCNPISGHNTLYWYLQNLGQGPELLIRYENEEAVDDSQLPKDRFSAERLKGVDSTLKIQPAELGDSAVYLCASSHPPSGQRKDTQYFGPGTRLTVL.

The chain joins TRBV28 to TRBJ2-7; a possible D gene is TRBD1 (8 bases). The CDR3 extends over 16 amino acids. CDR1 and CDR2 (germline): MDHEN, SYDVKM. V was clipped by 8 bases and J by 2 bases, with 22 bases between them. CDR3 nucleotides: TGTGCCAGCGGGGGGGGCCGAGACAGGGGAGCCTACGAGCAGTACTTC. It is translated as CASGGGRDRGAYEQYF.

This chain connects TRBV6-5 to TRBJ2-2; unclear D gene. This CDR3 contains 14 residues. V lost 6 bases and J 1 base, leaving 9 bases between the germline ends. Germline loops: CDR1 MNHEY, CDR2 SVGAGI. The CDR3 region has the DNA TGTGCCAGCAGCTTTACTCAGAACACCGGGGAGCTGTTTTTT. Its translation: CASSFTQNTGELFF.

The V call is TRBV7-2, the J call TRBJ2-4; the match to TRBD2 covers 7 bases. With V trimmed by 3 bases and J by 9 bases, 8 bases remained unmatched. The CDR3 is made up of 14 amino acids. In germline, CDR1 is SGHTA, CDR2 FQGNSA. The CDR3 bases are TGTGCCAGCAGCTTGGTGGGGAGGGGCGCCATTCAGTACTTC. This sequence encodes CASSLVGRGAIQYF.

This sequence joins TRBV24-1 and TRBJ2-1; a weak D match, TRBD2 (5 bases). CDR1 KGHDR and CDR2 SFDVKD come from the germline V gene. V dropped 3 bases and J dropped 5 bases, with 13 bases sitting between them. This CDR3 comprises 15 residues. The CDR3 sequence: CATSDVRGVDNEQFF. The CDR3 DNA sequence: TGTGCCACCAGTGATGTACGGGGTGTGGACAATGAGCAGTTCTTC.

The chain has TRBV27 and TRBJ2-1, with 11 positions matching TRBD2. Losses at the gene ends were 6 bases for V and 4 bases for J; bases not matched to a gene: 8. Germline V gene sequence: CDR1 MNHEY, CDR2 SMNVEV (reference sequence). The CDR3 is 16 residues long. CDR3 sequence: CASRPGTSGPYNEQFF. The CDR3, as DNA: TGTGCCAGCAGACCCGGGACTAGCGGACCATACAATGAGCAGTTCTTC.

The V gene is TRBV6-1, the J gene TRBJ1-5; 8 nucleotides line up with TRBD1. V lost 4 bases and J lost 0; bases outside the gene matches: 5. This CDR3 spans 16 amino acids. Germline CDR1 is MNHNS and CDR2 is SASEGT. The CDR3 protein is CASSAPTGDSNQPQHF. As DNA, the CDR3 is TGTGCCAGCAGTGCCCCGACAGGGGATAGCAATCAGCCCCAGCATTTT.

This clone was detected a few times. The chain carries TRBV7-6 and TRBJ1-5, with 8 bases identical to TRBD1. The V and J ends lost 4 bases and 3 bases, in that order; junction bases with no gene match: 5. Per germline, CDR1 SGHVS and CDR2 FNYEAQ. The CDR3 extends over 15 amino acids. DNA of the CDR3: TGTGCCAGCAGCTCTGGACAGGGACCCAATCAGCCCCAGCATTTT. Its translation: CASSSGQGPNQPQHF.

The rearrangement uses TRBV3-1 (or the pseudogene TRBV3-2) and TRBJ2-3, with TRBD1 matching over 8 bases. With 4 bases clipped from V and 2 bases from J, the junction kept 8 bases outside the gene matches. The length of the CDR3 is 16 residues. The germline CDR1 and CDR2 sequences are LGHDT and YNNKEL (reference sequence). Written as DNA, the CDR3 is TGTGCCAGCAGCCCCCAGCAGGGGGCCTCCACAGATACGCAGTATTTT. Translating gives CASSPQQGASTDTQYF.

V is TRBV7-8 and J is TRBJ1-1, with no clear D. From germline, CDR1 is SGHVS and CDR2 FQNEAQ. Trimming removed 5 bases at V and 1 base at J, with 20 bases between. The CDR3 is 17 residues long. The CDR3 DNA follows: TGTGCCAGCAGCGTTATAGGAGGCCGGGGTCGGAACACTGAAGCTTTCTTT. Protein: CASSVIGGRGRNTEAFF.

This clone was picked up one time. The chain employs TRBV29-1 and TRBJ1-1; weak D call: TRBD1 (6 bases). Germline CDR1 is SQVTM and CDR2 is ANQGSEA. CDR3 length: 12 amino acids. Trimming removed 6 bases at V and 1 base at J, with 9 bases between. DNA for the CDR3: TGCAGCGTCAAACAGGGGAACACTGAAGCTTTCTTT. Protein sequence: CSVKQGNTEAFF.

The rearrangement links TRBV12-3 or TRBV12-4 to TRBJ1-1; maybe TRBD1 (6 bases). Trimming left V 6 bases short and J 6 bases short, with 14 bases between. The CDR3 loop spans 13 amino acids. This CDR3 reads CASRRGGQAEAFF. DNA for the CDR3: TGTGCCAGCAGGAGGGGGGGGCAGGCTGAAGCTTTCTTT.

The rearrangement links TRBV4-2 to TRBJ2-1; 12 bases are a match to TRBD2. Trimming removed 1 base from V and 8 bases from J; junction bases left unmatched: 6. Looked up from germline, CDR1 is LGHNA and CDR2 is YNFKEQ. The CDR3 has 16 amino acids. CDR3 in DNA: TGTGCCAGCAGCCAAGTGGCTAGCGGGGGGGCTGATGAGCAGTTCTTC. It yields the protein CASSQVASGGADEQFF.

The chain has TRBV4-2 and TRBJ2-2; D ambiguous. Per the germline V gene, CDR1 is LGHNA and CDR2 is YNFKEQ. There are 15 residues in the CDR3. Trimming took off 1 base at V and 0 bases at J, with 6 bases between the two ends. CDR3 DNA: TGTGCCAGCAGCCAAGCTAGGTCGAACACCGGGGAGCTGTTTTTT. Protein: CASSQARSNTGELFF.

V and J are TRBV28 and TRBJ2-7, with a tentative D call TRBD2 (7 bases). Trimming pared 8 bases from V and 1 base from J, leaving 21 bases between. This CDR3 has 16 residues. Germline V gene lookup returns CDR1 MDHEN and CDR2 SYDVKM. CDR3 residues: CASGGAIRDSSYEQYF. CDR3 DNA sequence: TGTGCCAGCGGGGGGGCAATCCGGGACTCATCCTACGAGCAGTACTTC.

The chain carries TRBV21-1 and TRBJ2-1; TRBD1 reflects the table's D call only, with no check against the DNA. TRBV21-1 is marked as a pseudogene. The CDR3 length is 20 residues. CDR3 sequence (DNA): TGTGCCAGCAGGCAACAGTTTCGGCCACCAGGGGGCCTCTCCTACAATGAGCAGTTCTTC. It translates to CASRQQFRPPGGLSYNEQFF.

This clone was counted once. The chain has TRBV24-1 and TRBJ2-7; 7 nucleotides line up with TRBD2. The ends lost 9 bases at V and 8 bases at J; junction bases unmatched: 15. CDR1 and CDR2 from the germline V gene are KGHDR and SFDVKD. The CDR3 loop spans 14 amino acids. CDR3 DNA: TGTGCCACCGCCCCGGGGAGGGGATTGGGCCAGCAGTACTTC. It specifies CATAPGRGLGQQYF.

The chain carries TRBV19 and TRBJ2-7, with a tentative D call TRBD1 (6 bases). The germline gives CDR1 LNHDA, CDR2 SQIVND (reference sequence). The CDR3 consists of 11 residues. Trimming shortened V by 5 bases and J by 6 bases, and 8 bases separated the two germline ends. The CDR3 region is CASSVQGEQYF. The CDR3, as DNA: TGTGCCAGTAGTGTACAGGGCGAGCAGTACTTC.

In this sample, this clone turned up once. The chain carries TRBV28 and TRBJ2-3; D call uncertain. This CDR3 comprises 15 residues. Trimming shortened V by 2 bases and J by 4 bases, and 13 bases separated the two germline ends. Germline CDR1 reads MDHEN; CDR2 reads SYDVKM. CDR3 in amino acids: CASSLPPNRPDTQYF. DNA of the CDR3: TGTGCCAGCAGTTTACCCCCAAACAGACCAGATACGCAGTATTTT.